One sample yielded the 30 T cell receptor beta chains listed below, sequenced in a study of control samples from healthy donors and cancer patients. Using immunoSEQ multiplex PCR, the repertoire was profiled, and TCRdb retains in-frame clones only, with some absent. This table has approximately 49,000 clones, approximately 83% appearing once. Specimen: PBMCs. These TCRs come from a woman between 45 and 65 years old with lung cancer.

This chain links TRBV5-8 with TRBJ1-1, with D unclear. The germline V gene has CDR1 SGHTS and CDR2 YDEGEE. V lost 7 bases, J lost 1 base, and 11 bases lay in between. This CDR3 is 13 amino acids long. The CDR3 nucleotides read TGTGCCAGCTTCGAGTTGCAGAACACTGAAGCTTTCTTT. It is translated as CASFELQNTEAFF.

The DNA for the CDR3 is TGTGCCAGCAGCTTACTCGGAGGGGGCCTCAATAATTCACCCCTCCACTTT. Translated: CASSLLGGGLNNSPLHF. The chain links TRBV5-4 to TRBJ1-6; the match to TRBD1 covers 7 bases. The CDR3 is 17 residues long. Germline V gives CDR1 SGHNT, CDR2 YYREEE (reference sequence). The V and J ends lost 2 bases and 5 bases, in that order; junction bases with no gene match: 10.

The V and J genes are TRBV11-2 and TRBJ1-5; weak D call: TRBD1 (5 bases). The CDR3 has 16 residues. V was pared by 0 bases and J by 0 bases, with 9 bases between. Germline CDR1 and CDR2: SGHAT and FQNNGV. The CDR3 sequence: CASSLETVYSNQPQHF. CDR3 bases: TGTGCCAGCAGCTTAGAGACAGTGTATAGCAATCAGCCCCAGCATTTT.

The chain uses TRBV18 and TRBJ2-3; a weak D match, TRBD1 (6 bases). The CDR3 length is 14 residues. Germline loops: CDR1 KGHSH, CDR2 LQKENI. V dropped 0 bases and J dropped 7 bases, with 11 bases sitting between them. CDR3 sequence (DNA): TGTGCCAGCTCACCACCCGGTAGGGGGAATACGCAGTATTTT. It encodes CASSPPGRGNTQYF.

The J gene is TRBJ1-6, the V gene TRBV6-5; perhaps TRBD1 as D (6 bases). The CDR3 consists of 14 residues. Germline CDR1 MNHEY, CDR2 SVGAGI. The germline V and J ends were trimmed by 6 bases and 8 bases, with 14 bases remaining between them. In nucleotides, the CDR3 is TGTGCCAGCAGAACCGGACAGATGGATTCACCCCTCCACTTT. It specifies CASRTGQMDSPLHF.

This clone was observed once. This sequence joins TRBV6-2 or TRBV6-3 and TRBJ2-1; 8 positions match TRBD2. J gave up 5 bases and V 2 bases, and 17 bases lay outside the gene matches. Per germline, CDR1 MNHEY and CDR2 SVGEGT. CDR3 length: 19 residues. CDR3 region: CASSYPGGGRPWGNNEQFF. As DNA, the CDR3 is TGTGCCAGCAGTTACCCCGGGGGGGGACGACCATGGGGTAACAATGAGCAGTTCTTC.

The gene calls are TRBV4-2 and TRBJ1-1; no firm D call. From germline, CDR1 is LGHNA and CDR2 YNFKEQ. V lost 4 bases and J lost 3, with 6 bases in between. The CDR3 loop spans 12 amino acids. The CDR3 here is CASSRKDTEAFF. The CDR3 nucleotides read TGTGCCAGCAGCCGAAAGGACACTGAAGCTTTCTTT.

The V and J genes are TRBV7-9 and TRBJ1-3, with D possibly TRBD1 on 6 matching bases. Between the trimmed V and J ends, which lost 5 bases and 0 bases, there was a span of 11 bases. Germline V gene data show CDR1 as SEHNR and CDR2 as FQNEAQ (reference sequence). The CDR3 is 15 amino acids. The DNA of the CDR3 is TGTGCCAGCAGCCATCGACAGGCCTCTGGAAACACCATATATTTT. It specifies CASSHRQASGNTIYF.

The chain recombines TRBV7-9 with TRBJ1-1; D uncertain. In germline, CDR1 is SEHNR, CDR2 FQNEAQ (reference sequence). Trimming took 6 bases from V and 0 from J, leaving 8 bases between them. The CDR3 runs to 13 residues. The CDR3 nucleotides are TGTGCCAGCAGTCCTAACATGAACACTGAAGCTTTCTTT. Protein product: CASSPNMNTEAFF.

This clone has only one observation. A junction end diverges from the germline sequence, so it may reflect a read error. The rearrangement links TRBV19 to TRBJ1-5; D is unclear. Germline CDR1 is LNHDA and CDR2 is SQIVND (reference sequence). The CDR3 has 14 residues. The CDR3 region has the DNA TGTACCAGTAGTATCGGCCAGGGCAATCAGCCCCAGCATTTT. Translated, it gives CTSSIGQGNQPQHF.

The chain is built from TRBV30 and TRBJ1-3; 7 bases fit TRBD1. The CDR3 has 14 amino acids. Looked up from germline, CDR1 is GTSNPN and CDR2 is SVGIG (reference sequence). The junction had 10 bases not matched to a gene; V was cut back by 8 bases and J by 3 bases. DNA for the CDR3: TGTGCCCGGACCTCGACAGGGAGTGGAAACACCATATATTTT. This translates into CARTSTGSGNTIYF.

The rearrangement joins TRBV28 to TRBJ1-1; D is uncertain. This CDR3 has 15 amino acids. CDR1 is MDHEN, CDR2 SYDVKM, per germline. V was clipped by 4 bases and J by 4 bases, with 16 bases between them. The CDR3 reads CASSYLWVHGTEAFF. The DNA of the CDR3 is TGTGCCAGCAGTTACCTATGGGTACATGGCACTGAAGCTTTCTTT.

The gene calls are TRBV9 and TRBJ1-4; maybe TRBD1 (5 bases). The germline CDR1 and CDR2 sequences are SGDLS and YYNGEE. The CDR3 extends over 14 amino acids. Trimming took off 1 base at V and 2 bases at J, with 6 bases between the two ends. CDR3 sequence: CASSVQGTNEKLFF. CDR3 nucleotides: TGTGCCAGCAGCGTACAGGGCACTAATGAAAAACTGTTTTTT.

This sequence joins TRBV9 and TRBJ2-1; no clear D gene. Germline assignment: CDR1 SGDLS and CDR2 YYNGEE. V lost 4 bases and J lost 8, with 10 bases in between. There are 12 residues in the CDR3. CDR3 nucleotide sequence: TGTGCCAGCAGCACTCGGATGGATGAGCAGTTCTTC. As protein: CASSTRMDEQFF.

This sequence joins TRBV6-6 and TRBJ1-5; no firm D call. Trimming left V 1 base short and J 0 bases short, with 10 bases between. The CDR3 consists of 16 residues. Per the germline V gene, CDR1 is MNHNY and CDR2 is SVGAGI (reference sequence). The chain's CDR3 is CASSYFRRYSNQPQHF. The DNA of the CDR3 is TGTGCCAGCAGTTACTTCCGGCGATATAGCAATCAGCCCCAGCATTTT.

V is TRBV5-6 and J is TRBJ2-7; 7 bases are shared with TRBD1. V trimming: 4 bases; J trimming: 4 bases; junction bases outside the gene matches: 5. The CDR3 extends over 13 amino acids. In germline, CDR1 is SGHDT, CDR2 YYEEEE. CDR3 amino acids: CASSGTVSYEQYF. In DNA form, the CDR3 reads TGTGCCAGCAGCGGGACAGTATCTTACGAGCAGTACTTC.

The chain is built from TRBV2 and TRBJ1-1, with 7 bases matching TRBD1. V shed 6 bases, J shed 3 bases, and the junction held 7 bases outside the gene matches. This CDR3 has 14 amino acids. In germline, CDR1 is SNHLY, CDR2 FYNNEI. The CDR3 loop reads CASSEQGIDTEAFF. CDR3 coding DNA: TGTGCCAGCAGCGAACAGGGGATTGACACTGAAGCTTTCTTT.

This clone was recorded once. The chain uses TRBV28 and TRBJ1-4; 7 positions match TRBD1. The CDR3 is 15 residues long. In germline, CDR1 is MDHEN, CDR2 SYDVKM. Losses at the gene ends were 5 bases for V and 7 bases for J; bases not matched to a gene: 10. CDR3 in DNA: TGTGCCAGCAGTAGAATTGGACAGGTTGGTGAAAAACTGTTTTTT. This translates into CASSRIGQVGEKLFF.

V is TRBV28 and J is TRBJ1-4; D is uncertain. Germline values: CDR1 MDHEN, CDR2 SYDVKM. V was cut by 2 bases and J by 8 bases, with 6 bases left in between. The CDR3 is 12 residues long. The chain's CDR3 is CASSLVLEKLFF. DNA for the CDR3: TGTGCCAGCAGTTTAGTGTTGGAAAAACTGTTTTTT. Full variable domain (missing parts from reference TRBV28 and TRBJ1-4): DVKVTQSSRYLVKRTGEKVFLECVQDMDHENMFWYRQDPGLGLRLIYFSYDVKMKEKGDIPEGYSVSREKKERFSLILESASTNQTSMYLCASSLVLEKLFFGSGTQLSVL.

The V gene is TRBV10-3, the J gene TRBJ2-1; 7 nucleotides align to TRBD2. CDR1 and CDR2 (germline): ENHRY, SYGVKD. The CDR3 loop spans 16 amino acids. The J segment lost 1 base and the V segment lost 0 bases, leaving 3 bases of the junction unmatched. In nucleotides, the CDR3 is TGTGCCATCAGTGAGTCGGGGGGGAGGTCCTACAATGAGCAGTTCTTC. Residues: CAISESGGRSYNEQFF.

The chain couples TRBV12-3 or TRBV12-4 to TRBJ1-2; D remains unclear. The CDR3 is 12 residues long. V was clipped by 5 bases and J by 2 bases, with 6 bases between them. CDR3 sequence reads: CASSAENYGYTF. DNA of the CDR3: TGTGCCAGCAGTGCAGAAAACTATGGCTACACCTTC.

The chain joins TRBV27 to TRBJ2-5; 9 nucleotides agree with TRBD2. Germline V CDR1 and CDR2: MNHEY, SMNVEV (reference sequence). Losses at the gene ends were 5 bases for V and 6 bases for J; bases not matched to a gene: 10. The CDR3 has 15 amino acids. As DNA, the CDR3 is TGTGCCAGCAGTCCCGGGGGGCGGGGGGGGAAGACCCAGTACTTC. It is translated as CASSPGGRGGKTQYF.

V usage is TRBV12-3 or TRBV12-4 and J usage is TRBJ2-7, with D unclear. This CDR3 has 12 amino acids. The V gene lost 4 bases and the J gene lost 1 base, with 5 bases spanning the gap. Here the CDR3 DNA reads TGTGCCAGCAGTTCTTCATCCTACGAGCAGTACTTC. Translating it yields CASSSSSYEQYF.

The chain has TRBV3-1 (or the pseudogene TRBV3-2) and TRBJ2-7; the D gene is possibly TRBD2 (5 bases). The ends were cut back, 4 bases at V and 6 bases at J, with 16 bases in the middle. The germline V gene has CDR1 LGHDT and CDR2 YNNKEL (reference sequence). The CDR3 consists of 14 residues. CDR3 in amino acids: CASSPDWTRGEQYF. CDR3 coding DNA: TGTGCCAGCAGCCCGGATTGGACTCGTGGCGAGCAGTACTTC.

In its sample, this clone was seen a few times. The V and J genes are TRBV5-1 and TRBJ1-3; perhaps TRBD1 as D (5 bases). V was pared by 1 base and J by 4 bases, with 12 bases between. The CDR3 totals 15 residues. Germline lookup yields CDR1 SGHRS and CDR2 YFSETQ. The CDR3 sequence: CASSLYGGPGNTIYF. Here the CDR3 DNA reads TGCGCCAGCAGCTTGTATGGGGGTCCCGGAAACACCATATATTTT.

This sequence joins TRBV7-9 and TRBJ2-2; a possible D gene is TRBD2 (6 bases). Germline V CDR1 and CDR2: SEHNR, FQNEAQ (reference sequence). Trimming pared 8 bases from V and 2 bases from J, leaving 21 bases between. The CDR3 has 17 amino acids. CDR3 sequence: CASPRGSDSFNTGELFF. For the CDR3, the DNA is TGTGCCAGCCCCCGGGGGTCCGACTCCTTCAACACCGGGGAGCTGTTTTTT.

The chain has TRBV14 and TRBJ1-2, with 7 bases identical to TRBD1. J was trimmed by 8 bases and V by 4 bases; bases with no gene match: 10. The CDR3 contains 14 residues. Germline lookup yields CDR1 SGHDN and CDR2 FVKESK. CDR3 DNA sequence: TGTGCCAGCAGCCTCGCCGAGGGGGCGGTGGGCTACACCTTC. Its protein product is CASSLAEGAVGYTF.

The rearrangement joins TRBV6-5 to TRBJ2-3, with 12 positions matching TRBD2. The CDR3 sequence is 14 residues long. Germline assignment: CDR1 MNHEY and CDR2 SVGAGI. The J segment lost 10 bases and the V segment lost 6 bases, leaving 8 bases of the junction unmatched. The CDR3 sequence is CASRVTSGGSAQYF. DNA of the CDR3: TGTGCCAGCAGGGTCACTAGCGGGGGGAGCGCGCAGTATTTT.

The chain's CDR3 is CASSTGPSKSGANVLTF. DNA for the CDR3: TGTGCCAGTAGTACGGGGCCCAGTAAGTCTGGGGCCAACGTCCTGACTTTC. The V call is TRBV19, the J call TRBJ2-6, with D perhaps being TRBD1 or TRBD2 (5 bases each). The V end lost 4 bases, the J end lost 1 base, and 14 bases lay between the germline ends. There are 17 residues in the CDR3. CDR1 is LNHDA and CDR2 is SQIVND in the germline V gene (reference sequence).

There are a few counts of this clone. This sequence joins TRBV9 and TRBJ2-1, with D maybe TRBD2 (6 bases). CDR3 length equals 15 residues. V dropped 4 bases and J dropped 0 bases, with 11 bases sitting between them. Looked up from germline, CDR1 is SGDLS and CDR2 is YYNGEE. CDR3 region: CASSPQEGSYNEQFF. The CDR3 DNA reads as TGTGCCAGCAGCCCCCAGGAGGGCTCCTACAATGAGCAGTTCTTC.